The present T cell receptor (beta chain) was sequenced within a study of T-cell reconstitution after alpha-beta-depleted transplantation in children. The CDR3 is 15 residues long. V was pared by 4 bases and J by 2 bases, with 4 bases of the junction left unmatched. Per the germline V gene, CDR1 is SGHDT and CDR2 is YYEEEE. For TCRbeta, the library was prepared with unique molecular identifiers. TCRdb processed the PCR reads anew with MiXCR; each CDR3 protein has one entry. The data hold 95,000 to 150,000 distinct CDR3 sequences, with more than 20% observed a single time. The input for sequencing was PBMCs, mostly from graft donor cells, taken 180 days after TCRalphabeta/CD19-depleted stem cell transplant. The chain is built from TRBV5-6 and TRBJ2-3, with 10 nucleotides matching TRBD2. This receptor was taken from a male patient under 10 years old who had a stem cell transplant for chronic granulomatous disease, so the T cells may come from the graft donor. The CDR3 DNA sequence: TGTGCCAGCAGCGACGGACTAGCGGTCACAGATACGCAGTATTTT. The encoded protein is CASSDGLAVTDTQYF.